This T cell receptor (beta chain) was observed in a study of CD8+ T cells in alopecia areata. The study, taken as a whole, reports: Besides other cells, scalp samples also yield sequences of resident alphabeta T cells from normal skin. Although TCR sharing was seen in mice, sharing across patients was less clear, possibly for HLA-related reasons. Normal scalp had lower clonality than lesional scalp, with alopecia totalis/universalis lesions showing this most strongly.

On this clone: The antigen remains undetermined.

As the sequencing template, cDNA was produced by extracting RNA and reverse transcribing it. The table came from immunoSEQ multiplex PCR; TCRdb's copy has only in-frame clones and leaves some out. This sample has under 150,000 clones; approximately 56% occur once, and the top ten carry roughly a third. This CDR3 region has 16 residues. Germline V lookup: CDR1 SGHRS, CDR2 YFSETQ. The germline V and J ends were trimmed by 2 bases and 5 bases, with 17 bases remaining between them. Sorted out of PBMCs were CD4+ T cells and CD8+ T cells. Sequencing input: CD8+ T cells sorted from blood. The clonotype comes from a human donor in good health. The rearrangement joins TRBV5-1 to TRBJ2-1; D unresolved. CDR3 sequence (DNA): TGCGCCAGCAGCTTAGACGTCTTTAATGTGGACAATGAGCAGTTCTTC. Its protein product is CASSLDVFNVDNEQFF. The variable domain in full, with the rest retrieved from reference TRBV5-1 and TRBJ2-1, is KAGVTQTPRYLIKTRGQQVTLSCSPISGHRSVSWYQQTPGQGLQFLFEYFSETQRNKGNFPGRFSGRQFSNSRSEMNVSTLELGDSALYLCASSLDVFNVDNEQFFGPGTRLTVL.